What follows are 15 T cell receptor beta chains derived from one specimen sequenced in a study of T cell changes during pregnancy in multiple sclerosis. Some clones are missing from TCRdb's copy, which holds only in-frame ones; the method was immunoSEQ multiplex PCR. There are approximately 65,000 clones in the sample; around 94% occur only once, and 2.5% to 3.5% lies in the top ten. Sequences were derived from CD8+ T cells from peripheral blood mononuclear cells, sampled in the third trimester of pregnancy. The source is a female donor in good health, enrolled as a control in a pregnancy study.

CDR3 bases: TGTGCCAGCAGCGTAGAGGGGAGGGTTGACGAGCAGTACTTC. Translating it yields CASSVEGRVDEQYF. This sequence joins TRBV9 and TRBJ2-7, with TRBD2 identical over 7 bases. This CDR3 has 14 residues. Germline V gene lookup returns CDR1 SGDLS and CDR2 YYNGEE. J lost 5 bases, V lost 0 bases, and 5 bases had no gene match.

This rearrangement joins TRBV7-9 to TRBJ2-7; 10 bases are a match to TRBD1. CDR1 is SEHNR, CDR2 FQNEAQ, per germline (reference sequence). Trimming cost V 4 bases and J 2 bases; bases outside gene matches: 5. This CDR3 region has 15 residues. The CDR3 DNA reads TGTGCCAGCAGCTCCAGGACAGGGGGTCCCTACGAGCAGTACTTC. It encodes CASSSRTGGPYEQYF.

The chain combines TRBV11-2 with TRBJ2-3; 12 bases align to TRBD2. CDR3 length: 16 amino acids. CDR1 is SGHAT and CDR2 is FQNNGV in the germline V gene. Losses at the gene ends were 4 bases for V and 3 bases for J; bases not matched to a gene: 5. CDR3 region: CASSYGLAGITDTQYF. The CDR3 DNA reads TGTGCCAGCAGCTATGGACTAGCGGGGATAACAGATACGCAGTATTTT.

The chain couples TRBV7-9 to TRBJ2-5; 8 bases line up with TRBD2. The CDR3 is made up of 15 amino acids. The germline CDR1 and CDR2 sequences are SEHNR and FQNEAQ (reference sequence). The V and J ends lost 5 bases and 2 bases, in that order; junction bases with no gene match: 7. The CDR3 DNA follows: TGTGCCAGCAGCCCGATTAGCGGGGTACAAGAGACCCAGTACTTC. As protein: CASSPISGVQETQYF.

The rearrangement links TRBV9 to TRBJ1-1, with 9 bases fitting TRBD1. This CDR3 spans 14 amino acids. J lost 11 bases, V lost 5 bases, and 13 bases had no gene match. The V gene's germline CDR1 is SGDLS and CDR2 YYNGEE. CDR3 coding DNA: TGTGCCAGCAGTGGATCCGGGACAGGGTATCAGGCTTTCTTT. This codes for CASSGSGTGYQAFF.

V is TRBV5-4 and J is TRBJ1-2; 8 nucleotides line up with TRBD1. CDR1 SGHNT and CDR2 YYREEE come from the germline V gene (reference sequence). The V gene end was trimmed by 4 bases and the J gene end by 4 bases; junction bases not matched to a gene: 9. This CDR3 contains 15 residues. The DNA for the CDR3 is TGTGCCAGCAGCGATCCTAGCGGGACAGGCTATGGCTACACCTTC. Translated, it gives CASSDPSGTGYGYTF.

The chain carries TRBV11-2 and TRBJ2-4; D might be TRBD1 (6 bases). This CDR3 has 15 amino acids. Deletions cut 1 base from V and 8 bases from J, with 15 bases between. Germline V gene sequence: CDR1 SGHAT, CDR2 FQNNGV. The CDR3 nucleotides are TGTGCCAGCAGCTTAGTCCAGGGGACCGGAGACATTCAGTACTTC. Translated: CASSLVQGTGDIQYF. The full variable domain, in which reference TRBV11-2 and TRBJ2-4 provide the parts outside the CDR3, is EAGVAQSPRYKIIEKRQSVAFWCNPISGHATLYWYQQILGQGPKLLIQFQNNGVVDDSQLPKDRFSAERLKGVDSTLKIQPAKLEDSAVYLCASSLVQGTGDIQYFGAGTRLSVL.

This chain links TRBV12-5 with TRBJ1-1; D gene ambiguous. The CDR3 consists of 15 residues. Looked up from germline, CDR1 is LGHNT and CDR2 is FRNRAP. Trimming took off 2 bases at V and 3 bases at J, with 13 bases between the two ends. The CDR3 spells CASGLLPMKHTEAFF. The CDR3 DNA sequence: TGTGCTAGTGGTTTGTTACCGATGAAGCACACTGAAGCTTTCTTT.

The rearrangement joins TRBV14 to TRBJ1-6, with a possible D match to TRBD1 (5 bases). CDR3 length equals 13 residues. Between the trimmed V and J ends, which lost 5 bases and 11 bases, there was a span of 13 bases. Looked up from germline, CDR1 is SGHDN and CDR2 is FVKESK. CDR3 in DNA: TGTGCCAGCAGCTGGGGGGTTCTTGCACCCCTCCACTTT. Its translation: CASSWGVLAPLHF.

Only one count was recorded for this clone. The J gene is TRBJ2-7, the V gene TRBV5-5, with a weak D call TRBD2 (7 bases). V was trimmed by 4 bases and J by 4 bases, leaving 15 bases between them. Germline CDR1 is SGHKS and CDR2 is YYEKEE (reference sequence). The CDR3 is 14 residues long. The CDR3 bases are TGTGCCAGCAGCATCCGGGGGGCTGGTTACGAGCAGTACTTC. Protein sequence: CASSIRGAGYEQYF. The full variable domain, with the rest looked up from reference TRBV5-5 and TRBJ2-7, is DAGVTQSPTHLIKTRGQQVTLRCSPISGHKSVSWYQQVLGQGPQFIFQYYEKEERGRGNFPDRFSARQFPNYSSELNVNALLLGDSALYLCASSIRGAGYEQYFGPGTRLTVT.

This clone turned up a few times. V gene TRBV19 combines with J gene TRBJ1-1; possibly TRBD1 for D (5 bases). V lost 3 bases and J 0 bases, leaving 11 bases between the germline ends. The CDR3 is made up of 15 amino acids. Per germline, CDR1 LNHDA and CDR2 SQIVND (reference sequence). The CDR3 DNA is TGTGCCAGTAGTATTGACAGTCTTATGAACACTGAAGCTTTCTTT. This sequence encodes CASSIDSLMNTEAFF.

The CDR3 bases are TGTGCCAGCAGCCTTACCGGGACAGGGGGAGAGACCCAGTACTTC. Translation: CASSLTGTGGETQYF. This rearrangement joins TRBV7-9 to TRBJ2-5; the match to TRBD1 covers 11 bases. The V gene's germline CDR1 is SEHNR and CDR2 FQNEAQ (reference sequence). This CDR3 has 15 amino acids. V gave up 5 bases and J gave up 4 bases; unmatched junction bases: 6. Looking up the rest from reference TRBV7-9 and TRBJ2-5 gives the full variable domain: DTGVSQNPRHKITKRGQNVTFRCDPISEHNRLYWYRQTLGQGPEFLTYFQNEAQLEKSRLLSDRFSAERPKGSFSTLEIQRTEQGDSAMYLCASSLTGTGGETQYFGPGTRLLVL.

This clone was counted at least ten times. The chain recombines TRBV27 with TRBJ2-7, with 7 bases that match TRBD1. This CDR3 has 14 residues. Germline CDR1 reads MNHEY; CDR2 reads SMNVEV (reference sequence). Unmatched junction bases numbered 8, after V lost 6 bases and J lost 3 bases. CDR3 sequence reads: CASSVDTGVYEQYF. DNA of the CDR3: TGTGCCAGCAGCGTAGATACAGGGGTCTACGAGCAGTACTTC.

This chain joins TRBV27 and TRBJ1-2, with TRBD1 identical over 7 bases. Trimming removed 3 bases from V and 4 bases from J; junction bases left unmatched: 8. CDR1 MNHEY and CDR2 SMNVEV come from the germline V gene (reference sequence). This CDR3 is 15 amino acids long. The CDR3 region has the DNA TGTGCCAGCAGTTTCTTGAAGACAGGGTTCTATGGCTACACCTTC. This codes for CASSFLKTGFYGYTF.

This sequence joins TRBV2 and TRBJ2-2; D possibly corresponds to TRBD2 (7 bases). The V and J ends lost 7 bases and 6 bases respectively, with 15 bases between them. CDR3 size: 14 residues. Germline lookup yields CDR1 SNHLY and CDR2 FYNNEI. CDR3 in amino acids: CASMYGGQAGELFF. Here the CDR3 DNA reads TGTGCCAGCATGTACGGGGGGCAGGCCGGGGAGCTGTTTTTT.